A single sample gave rise to the 29 T cell receptor beta chains below, sequenced in a study of blood T cell repertoires in COVID-19. TCRdb's table, derived via immunoSEQ multiplex PCR, lists solely in-frame clones and lacks some. The sample yields roughly 190,000 clones, about 85% seen once. The sample comprised peripheral blood. The receptor set was obtained from a man aged 55-75 years with active or convalescent COVID-19.

The rearrangement uses TRBV5-5 and TRBJ2-7; D is unclear. V shed 1 base and J shed 7 bases, with 9 bases lying between them. The length of the CDR3 is 12 residues. Germline CDR1 is SGHKS and CDR2 is YYEKEE (reference sequence). The CDR3 spells CASSLPLGEQYF. For the CDR3, the DNA is TGTGCCAGCAGCTTGCCCCTCGGGGAGCAGTACTTC. Together with reference TRBV5-5 and TRBJ2-7, the CDR3 gives the full variable domain: DAGVTQSPTHLIKTRGQQVTLRCSPISGHKSVSWYQQVLGQGPQFIFQYYEKEERGRGNFPDRFSARQFPNYSSELNVNALLLGDSALYLCASSLPLGEQYFGPGTRLTVT.

V and J are TRBV7-3 and TRBJ2-7; D is perhaps TRBD2 (5 bases). This CDR3 has 13 residues. Trimming pared 0 bases from V and 6 bases from J, leaving 9 bases between. Germline loops: CDR1 SGHTA, CDR2 FQGTGA. The CDR3 bases are TGTGCCAGCAGCTTAACGTTCGGGGTCGAGCAGTACTTC. Amino acids: CASSLTFGVEQYF.

This clone was found a few times. The chain carries TRBV4-1 and TRBJ2-2, with 7 bases identical to TRBD1. From germline, CDR1 is MGHRA and CDR2 YSYEKL. This CDR3 region has 13 residues. V lost 3 bases and J lost 6; bases outside the gene matches: 1. The CDR3 here is CASSQTGSGELFF. In DNA form, the CDR3 reads TGCGCCAGCAGCCAGACAGGGTCCGGGGAGCTGTTTTTT.

J is TRBJ1-5 and V is TRBV5-4; 7 bases are shared with TRBD1. The V segment lost 4 bases and the J segment 3 bases; nucleotides outside the gene matches: 4. CDR1 SGHNT and CDR2 YYREEE come from the germline V gene (reference sequence). This CDR3 is 14 amino acids long. In nucleotides, the CDR3 is TGTGCCAGCAGCACGGGACAGCCCAATCAGCCCCAGCATTTT. Its translation: CASSTGQPNQPQHF.

The V gene is TRBV4-2, the J gene TRBJ1-3; possibly TRBD1 for D (6 bases). The CDR3 is made up of 19 amino acids. Germline V gene data show CDR1 as LGHNA and CDR2 as YNFKEQ. V dropped 0 bases and J dropped 0 bases, with 18 bases sitting between them. Written as DNA, the CDR3 is TGTGCCAGCAGCCAAGAAAGCCCGACAGGTGCGAGCTCTGGAAACACCATATATTTT. Translating gives CASSQESPTGASSGNTIYF.

This clone was seen a single time. The V gene is TRBV7-9, the J gene TRBJ2-3, with TRBD1 as a possible D gene (6 bases). The CDR3 loop spans 14 amino acids. The ends were cut back, 0 bases at V and 4 bases at J, with 8 bases in the middle. Germline loops: CDR1 SEHNR, CDR2 FQNEAQ (reference sequence). The DNA of the CDR3 is TGTGCCAGCAGCTTAGCTAACAGGGCAGATACGCAGTATTTT. Translated, it gives CASSLANRADTQYF.

This rearrangement joins TRBV6-5 to TRBJ1-4; unclear D gene. CDR3 size: 14 residues. Trimming removed 5 bases at V and 8 bases at J, with 15 bases between. Per the germline V gene, CDR1 is MNHEY and CDR2 is SVGAGI. The CDR3 DNA sequence: TGTGCCAGCAGTCAGAGGACGGGAAGGGAAAAACTGTTTTTT. Translating gives CASSQRTGREKLFF.

The chain recombines TRBV6-1 with TRBJ2-7; maybe TRBD2 (6 bases). V was shortened by 3 bases and J by 2 bases, with 14 bases between the two germline ends. The CDR3 covers 15 residues. Germline lookup yields CDR1 MNHNS and CDR2 SASEGT. For the CDR3, the DNA is TGTGCCAGCAGTGAGGGGGGTGCCCTAACCTACGAGCAGTACTTC. This encodes CASSEGGALTYEQYF.

Regarding this clone: Other DNA sequences from this sample encode an identical CDR3 as well. The chain employs TRBV7-8 and TRBJ2-7; D perhaps matches TRBD1 (5 bases). CDR1 is SGHVS and CDR2 is FQNEAQ in the germline V gene. The length of the CDR3 is 14 residues. V gave up 1 base and J gave up 3 bases, with 10 bases separating them. The CDR3: CASSLGRQFYEQYF. The CDR3 region has the DNA TGTGCCAGCAGCTTAGGGCGACAGTTCTACGAGCAGTACTTC.

This chain links TRBV10-3 with TRBJ1-2; 7 bases fit TRBD1. The J segment lost 4 bases and the V segment lost 4 bases, leaving 9 bases of the junction unmatched. Germline V CDR1 and CDR2: ENHRY, SYGVKD. This CDR3 has 15 residues. The CDR3 coding sequence is TGTGCCATCAGTGCTTCGGGACAGCGCCTCTATGGCTACACCTTC. Translating gives CAISASGQRLYGYTF.

V and J are TRBV2 and TRBJ1-5; no definite D call. Deletions cut 6 bases from V and 4 bases from J, with 10 bases between. This CDR3 has 13 residues. CDR1 and CDR2 from the germline V gene are SNHLY and FYNNEI. The CDR3 coding sequence is TGTGCCAGCAGAGACTCCGAGAATCAGCCCCAGCATTTT. Translation gives CASRDSENQPQHF.

This chain connects TRBV2 to TRBJ1-4; D may be TRBD1 (6 bases). This CDR3 comprises 13 residues. V lost 6 bases, J lost 8 bases, and 13 bases lay in between. Germline V gene sequence: CDR1 SNHLY, CDR2 FYNNEI. DNA of the CDR3: TGTGCCAGCAGCCCGCATCAGGGGGAAAAACTGTTTTTT. The encoded protein is CASSPHQGEKLFF.

The chain has TRBV6-1 and TRBJ1-1; 10 bases are a match to TRBD1. V was pared by 0 bases and J by 10 bases, with 5 bases of the junction left unmatched. Germline loops: CDR1 MNHNS, CDR2 SASEGT. The CDR3 loop spans 14 amino acids. The CDR3 reads CASSEAWTGGRAFF. In DNA, the CDR3 is TGTGCCAGCAGTGAAGCCTGGACAGGGGGTCGAGCTTTCTTT.

The V call is TRBV18, the J call TRBJ1-3, with unresolved D. With 2 bases removed from V and 0 bases from J, the gap between germline ends came to 8 bases. CDR1 KGHSH and CDR2 LQKENI come from the germline V gene. The CDR3 sequence is 15 residues long. The CDR3, as DNA: TGTGCCAGCTCACCAGGTCCGAGCTCTGGAAACACCATATATTTT. The encoded protein is CASSPGPSSGNTIYF.

The chain carries TRBV7-7 and TRBJ2-5, with D tentatively TRBD2 (5 bases). Germline V gene data show CDR1 as SSHAT and CDR2 as FNYEAQ (reference sequence). V lost 1 base and J lost 2, with 5 bases in between. This CDR3 region has 13 residues. CDR3 nucleotides: TGTGCCAGCAGCTTAGGAGGGCAAGAGACCCAGTACTTC. The encoded protein is CASSLGGQETQYF.

The CDR3 DNA is TGTGCCAGTAGTTGGCCGGGACTAGCGGGGTACGATACGCAGTATTTT. Protein product: CASSWPGLAGYDTQYF. The chain uses TRBV19 and TRBJ2-3; 13 bases fit TRBD2. Looked up from germline, CDR1 is LNHDA and CDR2 is SQIVND (reference sequence). Trimming took 5 bases from V and 6 from J; bases not matched to a gene: 8. The CDR3 length is 16 residues.

The chain combines TRBV21-1 with TRBJ2-3; no DNA check was done on the table's D call, TRBD1. TRBV21-1 is a documented pseudogene. This CDR3 is built from 13 residues. CDR3 loop: CASSRDSLDTQYF. The CDR3 DNA reads as TGTGCCAGCAGTAGGGACAGTTTGGATACGCAGTATTTT.

The chain is built from TRBV3-1 (or the pseudogene TRBV3-2) and TRBJ2-1, with 11 bases matching TRBD2. The CDR3 length is 15 residues. Germline trimming cut 1 base from V and 12 bases from J; bases unmatched to any gene: 8. Germline CDR1 LGHDT, CDR2 YNNKEL (reference sequence). The CDR3 sequence is CASSQGDSGGAGQFF. The CDR3 DNA is TGTGCCAGCAGCCAAGGGGATAGCGGGGGGGCCGGGCAGTTCTTC.

This clone was found a few times. The CDR3 is CASSQKGGAGQPQHF. In DNA form, the CDR3 reads TGCGCCAGCAGCCAAAAAGGGGGGGCCGGGCAGCCCCAGCATTTT. The V gene is TRBV4-1, the J gene TRBJ1-5; maybe TRBD1 (6 bases). Germline loops: CDR1 MGHRA, CDR2 YSYEKL. The CDR3 contains 15 residues. V dropped 2 bases and J dropped 7 bases, with 15 bases sitting between them.

The chain couples TRBV5-4 to TRBJ2-7; TRBD1 matches at 10 bases. Germline CDR1 and CDR2: SGHNT and YYREEE (reference sequence). V lost 3 bases to trimming and J lost 6 bases; unmatched junction nucleotides: 6. This CDR3 is built from 14 residues. The CDR3 sequence is CASSWDRDRGEQYF. CDR3 DNA: TGTGCCAGCAGCTGGGACAGGGACAGGGGCGAGCAGTACTTC.

Only a few counts were recorded for this clone. The J gene is TRBJ1-5, the V gene TRBV2; no clear D gene. V lost 4 bases and J lost 0, with 7 bases in between. The CDR3 consists of 14 residues. Germline CDR1 is SNHLY and CDR2 is FYNNEI. In nucleotides, the CDR3 is TGTGCCAGCAGTGGAAGCTATAGCAATCAGCCCCAGCATTTT. Translated, it gives CASSGSYSNQPQHF.

V gene TRBV6-5 combines with J gene TRBJ2-5; D remains unclear. Germline values: CDR1 MNHEY, CDR2 SVGAGI. The length of the CDR3 is 13 residues. Trimming took off 5 bases at V and 1 base at J, with 8 bases between the two ends. The CDR3 DNA reads TGTGCCAGCAGTATACAGTCCCAAGAGACCCAGTACTTC. Amino acids: CASSIQSQETQYF.

This clone appeared once. The J gene is TRBJ2-5, the V gene TRBV3-1 (or the pseudogene TRBV3-2); D gene ambiguous. V lost 1 base, J lost 2 bases, and 14 bases lay in between. This CDR3 has 16 amino acids. The germline gives CDR1 LGHDT, CDR2 YNNKEL (reference sequence). This chain's CDR3 is CASSQGSGILQETQYF. The DNA for the CDR3 is TGTGCCAGCAGCCAAGGTTCAGGAATATTACAAGAGACCCAGTACTTC.

V and J are TRBV11-2 and TRBJ2-2; 9 bases map to TRBD2. The CDR3 has 15 amino acids. Germline V gives CDR1 SGHAT, CDR2 FQNNGV. With V trimmed by 3 bases and J by 6 bases, 5 bases remained unmatched. DNA of the CDR3: TGTGCCAGCAGCTTTGAGCGGGGGGTAGCCGGGGAGCTGTTTTTT. It encodes CASSFERGVAGELFF.

In its sample, this clone was seen once. The CDR3 region is CASSQGRGSYTF. As DNA, the CDR3 is TGTGCCAGCAGCCAGGGCAGGGGAAGCTACACCTTC. The gene calls are TRBV3-1 (or the pseudogene TRBV3-2) and TRBJ1-2, with D possibly being TRBD1 (6 bases). Between the trimmed V and J ends, which lost 3 bases and 9 bases, there was a span of 11 bases. The CDR3 has 12 residues. Germline V lookup: CDR1 LGHDT, CDR2 YNNKEL (reference sequence).

This chain connects TRBV2 to TRBJ1-1, with D possibly TRBD1 on 6 matching bases. V was pared by 7 bases and J by 5 bases, with 14 bases between. The germline V gene has CDR1 SNHLY and CDR2 FYNNEI. This CDR3 comprises 13 residues. CDR3 protein: CASTLTGKTEAFF. In DNA, the CDR3 is TGTGCCAGCACCTTAACAGGGAAGACTGAAGCTTTCTTT.

The genes are TRBV6-5 and TRBJ1-1; the D gene is possibly TRBD1 (6 bases). Germline-derived CDR1 and CDR2 are MNHEY and SVGAGI. V was clipped by 8 bases and J by 0 bases, with 13 bases between them. The CDR3 is 14 amino acids. The CDR3 is CASLRTAVNTEAFF. The CDR3, as DNA: TGTGCCAGCCTCCGGACAGCCGTGAACACTGAAGCTTTCTTT.

The gene calls are TRBV5-1 and TRBJ2-5, with 11 positions matching TRBD1. CDR1 is SGHRS and CDR2 is YFSETQ in the germline V gene. The CDR3 has 16 residues. V was clipped by 0 bases and J by 4 bases; unmatched bases: 5. CDR3 amino acids: CASSLVGTGGGETQYF. CDR3 nucleotides: TGCGCCAGCAGCTTGGTCGGGACAGGGGGTGGAGAGACCCAGTACTTC.

The J gene is TRBJ1-3, the V gene TRBV7-2; 8 nucleotides line up with TRBD1. The J segment lost 2 bases and the V segment lost 4 bases, leaving 1 base of the junction unmatched. Looked up from germline, CDR1 is SGHTA and CDR2 is FQGNSA. There are 14 residues in the CDR3. The CDR3 DNA reads as TGTGCCAGCAGCTCGACAGGGGCTGGAAACACCATATATTTT. Translated: CASSSTGAGNTIYF. The variable domain in full, with the rest retrieved from reference TRBV7-2 and TRBJ1-3, is GAGVSQSPSNKVTEKGKDVELRCDPISGHTALYWYRQSLGQGLEFLIYFQGNSAPDKSGLPSDRFSAERTGGSVSTLTIQRTQQEDSAVYLCASSSTGAGNTIYFGEGSWLTVV.